Below, 30 T cell receptor beta chains from the same sample are listed, as sequenced in a study of shared clonotypes between healthy human individuals. The data were produced by immunoSEQ multiplex PCR, yet TCRdb's version contains in-frame clones alone and is incomplete. The data hold around 120,000 clones, with approximately 70% observed a single time. Sequenced: memory CD8+ T cells sorted from blood. The subset is: CD45RO+ cells pooled with CCR7-negative TemRA cells. The receptors were sampled from a woman aged 25 to 39 in good health.

Written as DNA, the CDR3 is TGTGCCACCGAAAGAGGGGTGGGTTTCCACGAGCAGTACTTC. Amino acids: CATERGVGFHEQYF. The genes are TRBV6-5 and TRBJ2-7, with D possibly called TRBD1 or TRBD2 (5 bases each). The germline gives CDR1 MNHEY, CDR2 SVGAGI. The CDR3 covers 14 residues. Trimming cost V 10 bases and J 5 bases, with 21 bases left between them.

On this clone: One end of the junction varies from germline; a read error may be responsible. V is TRBV7-9 and J is TRBJ2-1; D is ambiguous. CDR3 length: 17 residues. In germline, CDR1 is SEHNR, CDR2 FQNEAQ (reference sequence). CDR3 nucleotides: TGTGCCAGCAGCTTAGTAGGATCCCTTCGCTCCCACAATGAGCAGTTCTTC. It specifies CASSLVGSLRSHNEQFF.

Ten or more counts support this clone. The chain is built from TRBV19 and TRBJ2-7; TRBD1 matches 8 bases. Germline V gene data show CDR1 as LNHDA and CDR2 as SQIVND (reference sequence). This CDR3 contains 16 residues. V gave up 3 bases and J gave up 5 bases; unmatched junction bases: 12. CDR3 coding DNA: TGTGCCAGTAGTATTATATCGGCAGGGGGCTTCCACGAGCAGTACTTC. Amino acids: CASSIISAGGFHEQYF.

This clone was observed many times. The sample holds other DNA sequences that translate to the same CDR3. The gene calls are TRBV27 and TRBJ2-7, with a weak D call TRBD2 (6 bases). Trimming took off 1 base at V and 0 bases at J, with 10 bases between the two ends. This CDR3 is built from 15 residues. Germline CDR1 reads MNHEY; CDR2 reads SMNVEV (reference sequence). The CDR3 DNA reads as TGTGCCAGCAGTTTATTTGCGGGGAGCTCCTACGAGCAGTACTTC. This encodes CASSLFAGSSYEQYF.

The chain is built from TRBV6-6 and TRBJ2-3; TRBD2 matches 11 bases. Trimming took 6 bases from V and 3 from J; bases not matched to a gene: 5. There are 15 residues in the CDR3. CDR1 is MNHNY and CDR2 is SVGAGI in the germline V gene (reference sequence). The DNA of the CDR3 is TGTGCCAGCAGCGCGACTAGCGGGACAACAGATACGCAGTATTTT. Encoded protein: CASSATSGTTDTQYF.

The V gene is TRBV5-1, the J gene TRBJ2-1; D is possibly TRBD2 (5 bases). Germline values: CDR1 SGHRS, CDR2 YFSETQ. Trimming pared 4 bases from V and 8 bases from J, leaving 13 bases between. This CDR3 has 13 amino acids. The CDR3 nucleotides are TGCGCCAGCAGCCCAGGTTGGGGAGATGAGCAGTTCTTC. It yields the protein CASSPGWGDEQFF.

The chain uses TRBV9 and TRBJ1-2; weak D call: TRBD1 (6 bases). This CDR3 has 13 amino acids. V lost 5 bases, J lost 6 bases, and 14 bases lay in between. CDR1 is SGDLS, CDR2 YYNGEE, per germline. The CDR3 DNA sequence: TGTGCCAGCAGTAGCGGACAGAAGCATGGCTACACCTTC. This gives the protein CASSSGQKHGYTF.

The chain employs TRBV27 and TRBJ1-1; D gene ambiguous. The V end lost 4 bases, the J end lost 0 bases, and 12 bases lay between the germline ends. The CDR3 extends over 15 amino acids. Germline lookup yields CDR1 MNHEY and CDR2 SMNVEV (reference sequence). CDR3 sequence reads: CASSSRRWMNTEAFF. The CDR3 DNA is TGTGCCAGCAGTTCCCGGAGGTGGATGAACACTGAAGCTTTCTTT.

CDR3 loop: CASSELQLAGAYEQYF. The CDR3 DNA follows: TGTGCCAGCAGTGAACTTCAACTAGCGGGCGCCTACGAGCAGTACTTC. The rearrangement uses TRBV6-1 and TRBJ2-7; TRBD2 matches at 9 bases. V dropped 2 bases and J dropped 2; count of bases not matched to a gene: 7. CDR1 is MNHNS, CDR2 SASEGT, per germline. This CDR3 is 16 amino acids long.

The gene calls are TRBV12-2 and TRBJ1-3; no check of the table's D call, TRBD1, against the DNA was made. TRBV12-2 is a documented pseudogene. CDR3 length: 18 amino acids. The DNA of the CDR3 is TGTGCAAGTCGCCCACGCCCGGATGCCGACAGGACTGGAAACACCATATATTTT. Translated: CASRPRPDADRTGNTIYF.

V gene TRBV4-1 combines with J gene TRBJ2-7, with TRBD1 matching 8 bases. The CDR3 has 17 amino acids. In germline, CDR1 is MGHRA, CDR2 YSYEKL. Trimming cost V 0 bases and J 4 bases; bases outside gene matches: 11. The CDR3 DNA reads as TGCGCCAGCAGCCAAGACGCCGAGACAGGGGCAATATACGAGCAGTACTTC. Protein product: CASSQDAETGAIYEQYF.

This clone was observed a single time. The CDR3 coding sequence is TGTGCCAGCAGCAGGGACAGGCCGTACCAAGAGACCCAGTACTTC. This translates into CASSRDRPYQETQYF. The chain uses TRBV7-2 and TRBJ2-5, with 8 bases matching TRBD1. This CDR3 is built from 15 residues. Germline assignment: CDR1 SGHTA and CDR2 FQGNSA. With V trimmed by 5 bases and J by 0 bases, 5 bases remained unmatched.

The table lists this clone with many counts. The V and J genes are TRBV19 and TRBJ2-5; D may be TRBD2 (7 bases). CDR1 LNHDA and CDR2 SQIVND come from the germline V gene (reference sequence). The V gene lost 3 bases and the J gene lost 5 bases, with 16 bases spanning the gap. The CDR3 loop spans 15 amino acids. CDR3 sequence: CASSIWGGLGETQYF. For the CDR3, the DNA is TGTGCCAGTAGTATCTGGGGGGGCCTCGGGGAGACCCAGTACTTC.

This clone was found many times. The chain is built from TRBV5-5 and TRBJ2-7; 7 bases line up with TRBD2. V was pared by 2 bases and J by 2 bases, with 4 bases of the junction left unmatched. Per germline, CDR1 SGHKS and CDR2 YYEKEE (reference sequence). The CDR3 runs to 14 residues. The CDR3: CASSFLAAPYEQYF. DNA of the CDR3: TGTGCCAGCAGCTTTCTAGCGGCCCCCTACGAGCAGTACTTC.

The genes are TRBV19 and TRBJ2-6, with D possibly matching TRBD1 (5 bases). Trimming stripped 4 bases from V and 0 bases from J, with 7 bases between. The germline V gene encodes CDR1 LNHDA and CDR2 SQIVND (reference sequence). The CDR3 extends over 15 amino acids. The CDR3 region is CASSRQRSGANVLTF. The CDR3 DNA follows: TGTGCCAGTAGTAGACAGCGCTCTGGGGCCAACGTCCTGACTTTC.

The chain couples TRBV4-1 to TRBJ2-3; D may be TRBD1 or TRBD2 (6 bases each). The V end lost 4 bases, the J end lost 6 bases, and 20 bases lay between the germline ends. This CDR3 contains 16 residues. Germline assignment: CDR1 MGHRA and CDR2 YSYEKL. As DNA, the CDR3 is TGCGCCAGCAGCCTTCTGCGACAGGAGGGCGGGGATACGCAGTATTTT. Translated, it gives CASSLLRQEGGDTQYF.

In regard to this clone: The sample has other DNA sequences that encode this CDR3 too. The rearrangement links TRBV9 to TRBJ1-1; maybe TRBD1 (5 bases). The CDR3 has 15 residues. The V end lost 0 bases, the J end lost 0 bases, and 9 bases lay between the germline ends. Germline V gene sequence: CDR1 SGDLS, CDR2 YYNGEE. The CDR3 DNA is TGTGCCAGCAGCGTAGAGGGAGGGGTGAACACTGAAGCTTTCTTT. It yields the protein CASSVEGGVNTEAFF.

This chain connects TRBV4-1 to TRBJ1-1; D not certain. V was pared by 0 bases and J by 1 base, with 27 bases between. The CDR3 sequence is 21 residues long. Germline-derived CDR1 and CDR2 are MGHRA and YSYEKL. The CDR3 loop is CASSQDYSGGPLRGPNTEAFF. CDR3 DNA sequence: TGCGCCAGCAGCCAAGACTACTCAGGAGGGCCCCTCCGTGGCCCGAACACTGAAGCTTTCTTT.

The CDR3 sequence: CASSLTSSGSYEQYF. DNA for the CDR3: TGTGCCAGCAGTCTCACCTCTAGCGGATCCTACGAGCAGTACTTC. The chain couples TRBV27 to TRBJ2-7; 7 nucleotides agree with TRBD2. CDR3 size: 15 residues. J was trimmed by 1 base and V by 5 bases; bases with no gene match: 8. Germline values: CDR1 MNHEY, CDR2 SMNVEV (reference sequence).

In this sample, this clone turned up a few times. The V gene is TRBV6-4, the J gene TRBJ1-4; no reliable D call. From germline, CDR1 is MRHNA and CDR2 SNTAGT. The CDR3 consists of 13 residues. Trimming left V 3 bases short and J 8 bases short, with 10 bases between. CDR3 DNA sequence: TGTGCCAGCAGTGAACGGGCTGAGGAAAAACTGTTTTTT. It yields the protein CASSERAEEKLFF.

V usage is TRBV27 and J usage is TRBJ2-1; no firm D call. In germline, CDR1 is MNHEY, CDR2 SMNVEV (reference sequence). V shed 6 bases and J shed 0 bases, with 15 bases lying between them. The CDR3 contains 16 residues. DNA for the CDR3: TGTGCCAGCAGCTATGACACCTCGAGCTCCTACAATGAGCAGTTCTTC. Protein product: CASSYDTSSSYNEQFF.

The chain recombines TRBV28 with TRBJ1-2; 7 bases are a match to TRBD1. The germline V gene encodes CDR1 MDHEN and CDR2 SYDVKM. V gave up 5 bases and J gave up 2 bases; unmatched junction bases: 5. The CDR3 runs to 14 residues. The DNA of the CDR3 is TGTGCCAGCAGTCGCGAGACAGGGAACTATGGCTACACCTTC. Its protein product is CASSRETGNYGYTF.

The V call is TRBV27, the J call TRBJ1-5, with D tentatively TRBD1 (5 bases). Per the germline V gene, CDR1 is MNHEY and CDR2 is SMNVEV (reference sequence). Trimming removed 5 bases at V and 2 bases at J, with 10 bases between. The CDR3 has 14 residues. CDR3 nucleotides: TGTGCCAGCAGTGGACTAGGGGGCAATCAGCCCCAGCATTTT. This sequence encodes CASSGLGGNQPQHF.

The rearrangement links TRBV6-5 to TRBJ1-1, with a possible D match to TRBD1 (6 bases). V was clipped by 2 bases and J by 6 bases, with 19 bases between them. The CDR3 is 16 amino acids. Germline V gene data show CDR1 as MNHEY and CDR2 as SVGAGI. The chain's CDR3 is CASSYGVAGEEAEAFF. In nucleotides, the CDR3 is TGTGCCAGCAGTTACGGCGTCGCAGGGGAAGAGGCTGAAGCTTTCTTT.

The chain employs TRBV27 and TRBJ2-7; 7 bases line up with TRBD1. Germline-derived CDR1 and CDR2 are MNHEY and SMNVEV (reference sequence). V shed 2 bases, J shed 2 bases, and the junction held 6 bases outside the gene matches. The CDR3 has 15 amino acids. CDR3 sequence reads: CASSLEGANPYEQYF. CDR3 sequence (DNA): TGTGCCAGCAGTTTAGAGGGGGCCAATCCCTACGAGCAGTACTTC.

V gene TRBV5-8 combines with J gene TRBJ2-5; tentative D call: TRBD1 (5 bases). V dropped 0 bases and J dropped 4 bases, with 13 bases sitting between them. From germline, CDR1 is SGHTS and CDR2 YDEGEE. There are 15 residues in the CDR3. In nucleotides, the CDR3 is TGTGCCAGCAGCTTGGAAGGCAGGGAAGGAGAGACCCAGTACTTC. Amino acids: CASSLEGREGETQYF.

Only a few counts were recorded for this clone. V usage is TRBV5-1 and J usage is TRBJ2-1, with TRBD2 matching over 13 bases. The CDR3 has 17 residues. J lost 0 bases, V lost 3 bases, and 3 bases had no gene match. Germline loops: CDR1 SGHRS, CDR2 YFSETQ. This CDR3 reads CASSWTSGSPSYNEQFF. The CDR3 DNA follows: TGCGCCAGCAGCTGGACTAGCGGGAGTCCCTCCTACAATGAGCAGTTCTTC.

The J gene is TRBJ2-1, the V gene TRBV28; 8 bases are a match to TRBD1. Germline-derived CDR1 and CDR2 are MDHEN and SYDVKM. The CDR3 is 21 residues long. V lost 2 bases, J lost 4 bases, and 22 bases stayed unmatched. The CDR3 DNA sequence: TGTGCCAGCAGTTTAGTCTCCTCCGGGACAGGTGTACGGCTCCCGTACAATGAGCAGTTCTTC. Its translation is CASSLVSSGTGVRLPYNEQFF.

This chain links TRBV5-6 with TRBJ2-7, with D unresolved. The V and J ends lost 3 bases and 7 bases respectively, with 8 bases between them. Germline-derived CDR1 and CDR2 are SGHDT and YYEEEE. CDR3 length: 11 amino acids. This chain's CDR3 is CASSWSGEQYF. CDR3 DNA sequence: TGTGCCAGCAGCTGGAGTGGGGAGCAGTACTTC. The whole variable domain, filled in from reference TRBV5-6 and TRBJ2-7, reads DAGVTQSPTHLIKTRGQQVTLRCSPKSGHDTVSWYQQALGQGPQFIFQYYEEEERQRGNFPDRFSGHQFPNYSSELNVNALLLGDSALYLCASSWSGEQYFGPGTRLTVT.

The J gene is TRBJ2-1, the V gene TRBV11-2, with D perhaps TRBD2 (6 bases). Per germline, CDR1 SGHAT and CDR2 FQNNGV. The V gene lost 3 bases and the J gene lost 3 bases, with 9 bases spanning the gap. The CDR3 runs to 14 residues. CDR3 loop: CASSFLGGYNEQFF. CDR3 DNA sequence: TGTGCCAGCAGCTTCTTGGGGGGCTACAATGAGCAGTTCTTC.